A single sample is the source of the 27 T cell receptor beta chains below, sequenced in a study of blood T cell repertoires in COVID-19. Some clones are missing from TCRdb's copy, which holds only in-frame ones; the method was immunoSEQ multiplex PCR. The sample contains 300,000 or so clones, about 86% of which appear only once. Sequencing was performed on PBMCs or T cells enriched from blood (not recorded which). The receptor source for this set is a middle-aged woman with acute COVID-19.

The chain joins TRBV7-2 to TRBJ2-3; 8 bases line up with TRBD2. Germline CDR1 SGHTA, CDR2 FQGNSA. The CDR3 spans 15 residues. Trimming cost V 4 bases and J 1 base; bases outside gene matches: 4. CDR3 sequence reads: CASSYRAGGTDTQYF. The CDR3 DNA reads TGTGCCAGCAGCTATAGAGCGGGGGGCACAGATACGCAGTATTTT.

The chain couples TRBV5-1 to TRBJ1-6, with TRBD1 matching 8 bases. After removal of 4 bases from V and 6 bases from J, the junction contained 3 bases not matched to a gene. From germline, CDR1 is SGHRS and CDR2 YFSETQ. The CDR3 is 14 residues long. In DNA, the CDR3 is TGCGCCAGCAGCCCGGGACAGGCTAATTCACCCCTCCACTTT. This gives the protein CASSPGQANSPLHF. Filled out from reference TRBV5-1 and TRBJ1-6, the complete variable domain reads KAGVTQTPRYLIKTRGQQVTLSCSPISGHRSVSWYQQTPGQGLQFLFEYFSETQRNKGNFPGRFSGRQFSNSRSEMNVSTLELGDSALYLCASSPGQANSPLHFGNGTRLTVT.

In this sample, this clone turned up once. CDR3 protein: CASSEGSRTSGYNEQFF. The CDR3 DNA reads as TGTGCCAGCAGCGAGGGGTCCCGGACTAGCGGATACAATGAGCAGTTCTTC. This chain uses TRBV9 with TRBJ2-1, with 10 bases aligning to TRBD2. The J segment lost 4 bases and the V segment lost 3 bases, leaving 10 bases of the junction unmatched. The CDR3 runs to 17 residues. Germline V gene lookup returns CDR1 SGDLS and CDR2 YYNGEE. Full variable domain (rest looked up from reference TRBV9 and TRBJ2-1): DSGVTQTPKHLITATGQRVTLRCSPRSGDLSVYWYQQSLDQGLQFLIQYYNGEERAKGNILERFSAQQFPDLHSELNLSSLELGDSALYFCASSEGSRTSGYNEQFFGPGTRLTVL.

The chain joins TRBV6-6 to TRBJ1-1; 7 bases agree with TRBD1. Germline lookup yields CDR1 MNHNY and CDR2 SVGAGI (reference sequence). This CDR3 is built from 16 residues. V was clipped by 7 bases and J by 7 bases; unmatched bases: 18. CDR3 sequence reads: CASTHGRGRRVFEAFF. CDR3 sequence (DNA): TGTGCCAGCACCCACGGGAGGGGGCGCAGAGTATTTGAAGCTTTCTTT.

This chain links TRBV6-2 or TRBV6-3 with TRBJ2-1, with 7 bases lining up with TRBD1. This CDR3 is 17 amino acids long. V gave up 0 bases and J gave up 0 bases; unmatched junction bases: 5. Germline lookup yields CDR1 MNHEY and CDR2 SVGEGT. In DNA, the CDR3 is TGTGCCAGCAGTTACTCACCAGAGGGGGCCTCCTACAATGAGCAGTTCTTC. This encodes CASSYSPEGASYNEQFF.

The V call is TRBV18, the J call TRBJ2-5; 11 bases line up with TRBD1. The V and J ends lost 3 bases and 5 bases, in that order; junction bases with no gene match: 20. Per the germline V gene, CDR1 is KGHSH and CDR2 is LQKENI. The CDR3 spans 20 residues. CDR3 amino acids: CASSPPSRTGGAFGRETQYF. DNA of the CDR3: TGTGCCAGCTCACCCCCCTCTAGGACAGGGGGCGCGTTCGGTAGGGAGACCCAGTACTTC. Together with reference TRBV18 and TRBJ2-5, the CDR3 gives the full variable domain: NAGVMQNPRHLVRRRGQEARLRCSPMKGHSHVYWYRQLPEEGLKFMVYLQKENIIDESGMPKERFSAEFPKEGPSILRIQQVVRGDSAAYFCASSPPSRTGGAFGRETQYFGPGTRLLVL.

The chain carries TRBV18 and TRBJ1-3; the match to TRBD1 covers 8 bases. Germline CDR1 KGHSH, CDR2 LQKENI. The J segment lost 0 bases and the V segment lost 3 bases, leaving 4 bases of the junction unmatched. This CDR3 comprises 16 residues. In DNA form, the CDR3 reads TGTGCCAGCTCACCCGCAACAGGGGGCTCTGGAAACACCATATATTTT. Protein sequence: CASSPATGGSGNTIYF.

The rearrangement links TRBV11-2 to TRBJ2-1, with TRBD2 identical over 9 bases. The CDR3 totals 16 residues. J lost 4 bases, V lost 3 bases, and 7 bases had no gene match. CDR1 is SGHAT and CDR2 is FQNNGV in the germline V gene. CDR3 protein: CASSLSSGRPYNEQFF. CDR3 in DNA: TGTGCCAGCAGCTTGTCCAGCGGGAGGCCGTACAATGAGCAGTTCTTC.

The chain carries TRBV5-4 and TRBJ1-5; 9 bases line up with TRBD1. CDR3 length: 17 amino acids. V trimming: 0 bases; J trimming: 4 bases; junction bases outside the gene matches: 8. From germline, CDR1 is SGHNT and CDR2 YYREEE (reference sequence). The CDR3 loop reads CASSLAGTGKDNQPQHF. CDR3 nucleotide sequence: TGTGCCAGCAGCTTGGCCGGGACAGGGAAGGATAATCAGCCCCAGCATTTT.

The chain's CDR3 is CASSQDYPAHRAVAKNIQYF. The CDR3 DNA follows: TGCGCCAGCAGCCAAGATTACCCTGCGCACAGGGCCGTAGCCAAAAACATTCAGTACTTC. This chain connects TRBV4-3 to TRBJ2-4, with D maybe TRBD1 (6 bases). Germline CDR1 and CDR2: LGHNA and YSLEER. Trimming shortened V by 0 bases and J by 0 bases, and 21 bases separated the two germline ends. The CDR3 has 20 residues.

The chain carries TRBV9 and TRBJ2-5; TRBD2 matches at 8 bases. From germline, CDR1 is SGDLS and CDR2 YYNGEE. The V and J ends lost 2 bases and 1 base, in that order; junction bases with no gene match: 4. This CDR3 has 15 amino acids. The CDR3 is CASSVRTSSQETQYF. In DNA, the CDR3 is TGTGCCAGCAGCGTTAGGACTAGCTCCCAAGAGACCCAGTACTTC.

V gene TRBV5-1 combines with J gene TRBJ1-2, with D perhaps matching TRBD1 (5 bases). Germline V CDR1 and CDR2: SGHRS, YFSETQ. V lost 2 bases to trimming and J lost 1 base, with 18 bases between them. The CDR3 has 17 residues. CDR3: CASSLDPTGLLNYGYTF. Here the CDR3 DNA reads TGCGCCAGCAGCTTAGATCCCACAGGTCTCCTTAACTATGGCTACACCTTC.

The chain joins TRBV19 to TRBJ1-2; D is undetermined. The CDR3 consists of 15 residues. The germline gives CDR1 LNHDA, CDR2 SQIVND (reference sequence). Trimming left V 1 base short and J 0 bases short, with 9 bases between. The CDR3 sequence is CASSIVSRANYGYTF. The CDR3 DNA is TGTGCCAGTAGTATAGTAAGCCGAGCTAACTATGGCTACACCTTC.

This clone appeared a single time. The chain combines TRBV5-4 with TRBJ1-4, with D possibly being TRBD1 (6 bases). In germline, CDR1 is SGHNT, CDR2 YYREEE (reference sequence). V lost 2 bases, J lost 4 bases, and 12 bases lay in between. CDR3 length: 15 residues. Written as DNA, the CDR3 is TGTGCCAGCAGCTTAGAACAGGGACGTAATGAAAAACTGTTTTTT. This codes for CASSLEQGRNEKLFF.

V gene TRBV3-1 (or the pseudogene TRBV3-2) combines with J gene TRBJ2-3; 11 positions agree with TRBD2. CDR3 size: 16 residues. Germline V gene data show CDR1 as LGHDT and CDR2 as YNNKEL (reference sequence). V dropped 1 base and J dropped 2; count of bases not matched to a gene: 2. CDR3 residues: CASSQGLAGSTDTQYF. CDR3 nucleotide sequence: TGTGCCAGCAGCCAAGGACTAGCGGGATCCACAGATACGCAGTATTTT.

V is TRBV5-1 and J is TRBJ1-5, with TRBD1 matching over 9 bases. The V segment lost 4 bases and the J segment 1 base; nucleotides outside the gene matches: 6. CDR1 and CDR2 from the germline V gene are SGHRS and YFSETQ. There are 16 residues in the CDR3. CDR3 region: CASSPGTGISNQPQHF. CDR3 DNA: TGCGCCAGCAGCCCAGGGACAGGGATAAGCAATCAGCCCCAGCATTTT. The variable domain in full, completed from reference TRBV5-1 and TRBJ1-5, reads KAGVTQTPRYLIKTRGQQVTLSCSPISGHRSVSWYQQTPGQGLQFLFEYFSETQRNKGNFPGRFSGRQFSNSRSEMNVSTLELGDSALYLCASSPGTGISNQPQHFGDGTRLSIL.

The rearrangement joins TRBV14 to TRBJ2-7; 10 bases line up with TRBD1. J gave up 3 bases and V 4 bases, and 6 bases lay outside the gene matches. This CDR3 contains 15 residues. CDR1 and CDR2 from the germline V gene are SGHDN and FVKESK. The CDR3 bases are TGTGCCAGCAGCCTGGGCGGGACAGGGGTCTACGAGCAGTACTTC. As protein: CASSLGGTGVYEQYF.

The chain employs TRBV7-9 and TRBJ1-6; 7 positions match TRBD1. V shed 7 bases and J 2 bases; nucleotides not matched to a gene: 2. Per germline, CDR1 SEHNR and CDR2 FQNEAQ (reference sequence). The CDR3 runs 14 residues. The CDR3 is CASTTGAYNSPLHF. The DNA of the CDR3 is TGTGCCAGCACCACAGGGGCCTATAATTCACCCCTCCACTTT. Full variable domain (remainder filled in from reference TRBV7-9 and TRBJ1-6): DTGVSQNPRHKITKRGQNVTFRCDPISEHNRLYWYRQTLGQGPEFLTYFQNEAQLEKSRLLSDRFSAERPKGSFSTLEIQRTEQGDSAMYLCASTTGAYNSPLHFGNGTRLTVT.

The chain links TRBV5-4 to TRBJ2-1, with 9 nucleotides matching TRBD1. The CDR3 has 15 amino acids. The trim removed 3 bases at V and 4 bases at J, leaving 5 bases unmatched. Germline V lookup: CDR1 SGHNT, CDR2 YYREEE (reference sequence). CDR3 bases: TGTGCCAGCAGCTCCCCGGGACAGGGATACAATGAGCAGTTCTTC. Its translation: CASSSPGQGYNEQFF.

The V call is TRBV6-5, the J call TRBJ1-5, with D possibly TRBD1 on 5 matching bases. Germline V gives CDR1 MNHEY, CDR2 SVGAGI. V was pared by 4 bases and J by 5 bases, with 12 bases between. The CDR3 sequence is 14 residues long. CDR3 bases: TGTGCCAGCAGTTCCGGGGGTCGGTATCAGCCCCAGCATTTT. Translation: CASSSGGRYQPQHF.

This clone showed up just once. The chain couples TRBV4-3 to TRBJ2-5; D is possibly TRBD1 (6 bases). Germline V gene data show CDR1 as LGHNA and CDR2 as YSLEER. The CDR3 totals 17 residues. The ends were cut back, 0 bases at V and 5 bases at J, with 19 bases in the middle. CDR3 sequence reads: CASSQDRSIGGSETQYF. The CDR3 DNA follows: TGCGCCAGCAGCCAAGATCGTTCAATAGGGGGATCCGAGACCCAGTACTTC.

The chain links TRBV25-1 to TRBJ1-5, with 9 bases identical to TRBD1. V was pared by 5 bases and J by 1 base, with 3 bases of the junction left unmatched. The length of the CDR3 is 15 residues. Germline-derived CDR1 and CDR2 are MGHDK and SYGVNS. CDR3 DNA sequence: TGTGCCAGCAGTTGGGACAGGGTAAGCAATCAGCCCCAGCATTTT. Its protein is CASSWDRVSNQPQHF.

Only one count was recorded for this clone. J is TRBJ2-7 and V is TRBV12-3 or TRBV12-4; 10 bases are shared with TRBD2. CDR3 length equals 13 residues. The ends lost 7 bases at V and 7 bases at J; junction bases unmatched: 7. The CDR3 DNA sequence: TGTGCCAGCACGGCTAGCGGGGGCCGGGAGCAGTACTTC. It translates to CASTASGGREQYF.

J is TRBJ2-1 and V is TRBV7-3; perhaps TRBD1 as D (5 bases). The CDR3 runs 17 residues. Germline CDR1 is SGHTA and CDR2 is FQGTGA. V lost 2 bases and J 2 bases, leaving 16 bases between the germline ends. The CDR3 region has the DNA TGTGCCAGCAGCTTAGAGATAGGGGCCCGAACCTACAATGAGCAGTTCTTC. It is translated as CASSLEIGARTYNEQFF.

This clone is a singleton in its sample. V is TRBV7-9 and J is TRBJ2-2; a possible D gene is TRBD1 (7 bases). This CDR3 has 15 amino acids. Germline V CDR1 and CDR2: SEHNR, FQNEAQ (reference sequence). Trimming stripped 4 bases from V and 2 bases from J, with 11 bases between. CDR3 amino acids: CASSWRGQNTGELFF. CDR3 bases: TGTGCCAGCAGCTGGAGGGGGCAAAACACCGGGGAGCTGTTTTTT.

The sample holds a few counts of this clone. The rearrangement uses TRBV7-9 and TRBJ2-5; D unclear. The CDR3 contains 11 residues. Between the trimmed V and J ends, which lost 3 bases and 5 bases, there was a span of 4 bases. The V gene's germline CDR1 is SEHNR and CDR2 FQNEAQ (reference sequence). CDR3 sequence (DNA): TGTGCCAGCAGCTTTGCGGAGACCCAGTACTTC. It yields the protein CASSFAETQYF. The whole variable domain, remainder taken from reference TRBV7-9 and TRBJ2-5, is DTGVSQNPRHKITKRGQNVTFRCDPISEHNRLYWYRQTLGQGPEFLTYFQNEAQLEKSRLLSDRFSAERPKGSFSTLEIQRTEQGDSAMYLCASSFAETQYFGPGTRLLVL.

The sample holds a few counts of this clone. The V gene is TRBV11-3, the J gene TRBJ2-2; D uncertain. This CDR3 has 12 residues. Germline CDR1 SGHNT, CDR2 YENEEA. The germline V and J ends were trimmed by 5 bases and 2 bases, with 3 bases remaining between them. The CDR3 DNA sequence: TGTGCCAGCAGCCTAAACACCGGGGAGCTGTTTTTT. It yields the protein CASSLNTGELFF. The variable domain in full, completed from reference TRBV11-3 and TRBJ2-2, reads EAGVVQSPRYKIIEKKQPVAFWCNPISGHNTLYWYLQNLGQGPELLIRYENEEAVDDSQLPKDRFSAERLKGVDSTLKIQPAELGDSAVYLCASSLNTGELFFGEGSRLTVL.